One and the same sample provided the 11 T cell receptor beta chains below, sequenced in a study of CD8+CD57+ T cells in acquired aplastic anemia. Before being chosen for sequencing, patients had shown CD8+CD57+ cell expansion by flow cytometry. Genomic DNA templated the TCR beta VDJ and CDR3 profiling. TCRdb itself ran the reads through MiXCR, one entry per CDR3 protein. Counted here are about 200,000 distinct CDR3 sequences, 55% to 65% occurring once; the ten biggest clones make up around 50%. Material: sorted CD4+, CD8+, or CD8+CD57+ T cells (not recorded which) from PBMCs. These receptor sequences come from a human donor with aplastic anemia.

J is TRBJ1-6 and V is TRBV20-1; D is unclear. Germline assignment: CDR1 DFQATT and CDR2 SNEGSKA (reference sequence). V was pared by 3 bases and J by 4 bases, with 7 bases between. The CDR3 extends over 13 amino acids. The CDR3 reads CSASETYNSPLHF. DNA for the CDR3: TGCAGTGCTAGCGAAACTTATAATTCACCCCTCCACTTT.

The chain has TRBV19 and TRBJ1-2, with 9 positions matching TRBD1. Losses at the gene ends were 1 base for V and 4 bases for J; bases not matched to a gene: 4. The germline gives CDR1 LNHDA, CDR2 SQIVND (reference sequence). The CDR3 is 15 residues long. The CDR3 sequence: CASSIGTGGVYGYTF. Written as DNA, the CDR3 is TGTGCCAGTAGTATAGGTACAGGGGGCGTCTATGGCTACACCTTC.

At least ten counts were recorded for this clonotype. The rearrangement links TRBV11-2 to TRBJ2-2; the D gene is possibly TRBD1 (6 bases). Trimming shortened V by 5 bases and J by 5 bases, and 15 bases separated the two germline ends. The CDR3 is 15 residues long. Germline CDR1 and CDR2: SGHAT and FQNNGV. CDR3 in amino acids: CASSPTGMRTGELFF. The CDR3 DNA follows: TGTGCCAGCAGCCCAACAGGGATGAGGACCGGGGAGCTGTTTTTT.

The V and J genes are TRBV4-3 and TRBJ2-7; D might be TRBD1 (5 bases). Trimming stripped 0 bases from V and 6 bases from J, with 9 bases between. CDR1 is LGHNA and CDR2 is YSLEER in the germline V gene. The CDR3 has 13 residues. This CDR3 reads CASSQDPGSEQYF. The CDR3 bases are TGCGCCAGCAGCCAAGATCCAGGGTCCGAGCAGTACTTC.

J is TRBJ1-5 and V is TRBV12-3 or TRBV12-4; maybe TRBD1 (5 bases). The CDR3 has 15 residues. V shed 3 bases and J shed 2 bases, with 11 bases lying between them. The CDR3 loop reads CASSFRQGGNQPQHF. In nucleotides, the CDR3 is TGTGCCAGCAGTTTTAGGCAGGGTGGCAATCAGCCCCAGCATTTT.

This clonotype appeared a few times. The rearrangement uses TRBV9 and TRBJ2-2; the D is unclear. CDR3 length: 13 amino acids. Germline CDR1 reads SGDLS; CDR2 reads YYNGEE. Trimming took off 4 bases at V and 4 bases at J, with 8 bases between the two ends. CDR3 DNA: TGTGCCAGCAGCCCCCGCAGCACCGGGGAGCTGTTTTTT. Translation: CASSPRSTGELFF.

The chain employs TRBV10-1 and TRBJ2-7; D is unclear. This CDR3 is 12 amino acids long. CDR1 and CDR2 (germline): WNHNN, SYGVQD (reference sequence). Trimming removed 3 bases from V and 2 bases from J, with 5 bases in between. The CDR3, as DNA: TGCGCCAGCAGTGATACCGCCTACGAGCAGTACTTC. As protein: CASSDTAYEQYF.

The chain uses TRBV11-2 and TRBJ1-4; the D gene is possibly TRBD1 (5 bases). Trimming removed 2 bases at V and 10 bases at J, with 17 bases between. In germline, CDR1 is SGHAT, CDR2 FQNNGV. The CDR3 sequence is 15 residues long. CDR3 nucleotide sequence: TGTGCCAGCAGCTTAAGGTCAGGGCTCGATGGAAAACTGTTTTTT. It specifies CASSLRSGLDGKLFF.

Concerning this clonotype: The CDR3 ends on some other residue instead of the conserved phenylalanine or tryptophan, so this is likely a read error. The rearrangement joins TRBV7-9 to TRBJ1-2; maybe TRBD1 (6 bases). This CDR3 has 14 amino acids. Trimming shortened V by 6 bases and J by 4 bases, and 15 bases separated the two germline ends. Germline V lookup: CDR1 SEHNR, CDR2 FQNEAQ (reference sequence). The CDR3 region has the DNA TGTGCCAGCAGTATGGTGGCAGGGGTCTATGGCTACACCGGC. It yields the protein CASSMVAGVYGYTG.

This clonotype showed up many times. The germline gene is not matched at one end of the junction; a read error may be the cause. The chain has TRBV15 and TRBJ1-1; no definite D call. Germline CDR1 reads LNHNV; CDR2 reads YYDKDF (reference sequence). This CDR3 is built from 12 residues. The CDR3 bases are TGTGTCACCAGCAGTCTGAACACTGAAGCTTTCTTT. As protein: CVTSSLNTEAFF. Complete variable domain (other parts from reference TRBV15 and TRBJ1-1): DAMVIQNPRYQVTQFGKPVTLSCSQTLNHNVMYWYQQKSSQAPKLLFHYYDKDFNNEADTPDNFQSRRPNTSFCFLDIRSPGLGDTAMYLCVTSSLNTEAFFGQGTRLTVV.

As concerns this clonotype: The junction departs from the called germline gene at one end, perhaps through a read error. This chain joins TRBV2 and TRBJ2-7; D is unresolved. Germline CDR1 SNHLY, CDR2 FYNNEI. This CDR3 region has 11 residues. The CDR3: CASGSSYGQYF. The DNA of the CDR3 is TGTGCCAGTGGCAGTTCCTACGGGCAGTACTTC.